The sample holds a few counts of the clone carrying this TCR beta chain. The antigen is undetermined. The data stem from a study of OX40 agonist ivuxolimab in advanced cancers. The overall study: Of the patients, three showed partial responses, one with hepatocellular carcinoma and two with cutaneous melanoma. Study-wide results and limits: No determination was made of the antigen specificity of the expanded peripheral T cells.

Here immunoSEQ multiplex PCR was the method, and the copy in TCRdb shows in-frame clones only, minus some. The sample has 60,000 to 75,000 clones, roughly 84% seen once. Sequences were derived from CD4+ or CD8+ T cells sorted from blood, sampled in a trial of the OX40 agonist ivuxolimab. This clonotype was sampled from an adult with an advanced solid tumor such as melanoma, head and neck, liver or kidney cancer.

The CDR3 loop is CASTKQGSSSPLHF. The CDR3 DNA follows: TGTGCCAGCACCAAACAGGGGAGTAGTTCACCCCTCCACTTT. This rearrangement joins TRBV27 to TRBJ1-6; 7 nucleotides line up with TRBD1. The CDR3 is made up of 14 amino acids. The V and J ends lost 7 bases and 9 bases, in that order; junction bases with no gene match: 9. The germline V gene encodes CDR1 MNHEY and CDR2 SMNVEV (reference sequence).